One and the same sample provided the 2 T cell receptor beta chains below, sequenced in a study of T cell responses to AZD1222 COVID-19 vaccine. Clones were sequenced by immunoSEQ multiplex PCR, and TCRdb holds only the in-frame ones, with some missing. The sample records some 160,000 clones, around 90% being singletons. The sequencing here drew on peripheral blood, taken on day 0 of AZD1222 vaccination. All receptors derive from an adult in good health.

This chain joins TRBV7-2 and TRBJ2-5, with a weak D call TRBD2 (5 bases). V lost 4 bases and J lost 5, with 11 bases in between. Per the germline V gene, CDR1 is SGHTA and CDR2 is FQGNSA. This CDR3 is 13 amino acids long. The CDR3 is CASSSQRQETQYF. For the CDR3, the DNA is TGTGCCAGCAGCTCTCAGCGGCAGGAGACCCAGTACTTC.

CDR3 in DNA: TGTGCCAGCAGTTTGTTAGGGACTAGCTCTGGGGCCAACGTCCTGACTTTC. It encodes CASSLLGTSSGANVLTF. The V and J genes are TRBV28 and TRBJ2-6; 8 bases agree with TRBD2. The junction had 4 bases not matched to a gene; V was cut back by 3 bases and J by 0 bases. Germline V gene lookup returns CDR1 MDHEN and CDR2 SYDVKM. CDR3 length: 17 amino acids.